The present entry profiles one T cell receptor beta chain with its context. Its target is not known. These data come from a study of shared clonotypes between healthy human individuals. The data were produced by immunoSEQ multiplex PCR, yet TCRdb's version contains in-frame clones alone and is incomplete. This sample has some 2,500,000 clones, with about nine tenths found just once. Broader study findings: Estimated clonotype richness was generally higher in naive than memory subsets.

Looked up from germline, CDR1 is SGHRS and CDR2 is YFSETQ. V lost 2 bases and J 5 bases, leaving 15 bases between the germline ends. The CDR3 has 15 residues. Sequenced sample: naive CD4+ T cells from PBMCs. Subset specified: CD45RA+ positively selected. The sequence came from a man between 18 and 29 years old in good health. Some clones in this sample may be carry-over from other donors' samples. This chain uses TRBV5-1 with TRBJ2-3, with D perhaps given as TRBD1 or TRBD2 (5 bases each). The CDR3 DNA reads TGCGCCAGCAGCTTACAGGCGGGTGGGGGAGATACGCAGTATTTT. Translating it yields CASSLQAGGGDTQYF.